The rows below give T cell receptor beta chains drawn from one sample of a study of blood T cell repertoires in COVID-19. Sequencing was performed with immunoSEQ multiplex PCR; in TCRdb, only in-frame clones are kept and a portion is missing. The table has roughly 520,000 clones, roughly 90% seen once. The specimen was PBMCs or T cells enriched from blood (not recorded which). These receptors were taken from a woman aged 40 to 50 who had recovered from COVID-19. Each CDR3 is given with its conserved first and last residue. D genes are given only for firm matches. For some rows the clone size is stated as once, few or many, or as a class when expanded; others skip it.

length: 16
V: TRBV25-1
D: TRBD1
size: NA
J: TRBJ1-6
CDR3: CASSEWDRGHNSPLHF
DNA: TGTGCCAGCAGTGAATGGGACAGGGGGCATAATTCACCCCTCCACTTT

length: 16
V: TRBV24-1
D: TRBD1
size: NA
J: TRBJ1-3
CDR3: CATRGGQGSRGNTIYF
DNA: TGTGCCACCAGGGGAGGACAGGGTTCACGGGGAAACACCATATATTTT

length: 14
V: TRBV10-3
D: NA
size: once
J: TRBJ1-6
CDR3: CAIKGGGGNSPLHF
DNA: TGTGCCATCAAAGGTGGCGGGGGGAATTCACCCCTCCACTTT

length: 14
V: TRBV25-1
D: NA
size: NA
J: TRBJ1-2
CDR3: CASSDAGTNYGYTF
DNA: TGTGCCAGCAGTGATGCCGGGACTAACTATGGCTACACCTTC

length: 14
V: TRBV3-1/TRBV3-2
D: NA
size: NA
J: TRBJ1-2
CDR3: CASSQDTGHYGYTF
DNA: TGTGCCAGCAGCCAGGACACAGGGCACTATGGCTACACCTTC

length: 17
V: TRBV19
D: TRBD2
size: once
J: TRBJ2-3
CDR3: CASSTRLAGRITDTQYF
DNA: TGTGCCAGTAGTACCCGACTAGCGGGCCGTATCACAGATACGCAGTATTTT

length: 14
V: TRBV7-2
D: NA
size: NA
J: TRBJ1-4
CDR3: CASSKSGLGEKLFF
DNA: TGTGCCAGCAGCAAGTCGGGTTTGGGTGAAAAACTGTTTTTT

length: 13
V: TRBV7-2
D: NA
size: NA
J: TRBJ1-2
CDR3: CASSLATVNGYTF
DNA: TGTGCCAGCAGCTTAGCCACAGTAAATGGCTACACCTTC

length: 17
V: TRBV10-3
D: TRBD2
size: NA
J: TRBJ2-1
CDR3: CAISLGLARAQGNEQFF
DNA: TGTGCCATCAGCCTCGGACTAGCAAGAGCTCAGGGCAATGAGCAGTTCTTC

length: 14
V: TRBV3-1/TRBV3-2
D: NA
size: NA
J: TRBJ2-1
CDR3: CASSQGSSVNEQFF
DNA: TGTGCCAGCAGCCAAGGGAGCTCTGTGAATGAGCAGTTCTTC

length: 13
V: TRBV12-3/TRBV12-4
D: NA
size: NA
J: TRBJ2-3
CDR3: CASSFRRADTQYF
DNA: TGTGCCAGCAGTTTCCGCCGGGCAGATACGCAGTATTTT

length: 17
V: TRBV27
D: TRBD1
size: NA
J: TRBJ2-7
CDR3: CASSLSIPGQGTYEQYF
DNA: TGTGCCAGCAGTTTATCGATACCGGGACAGGGGACCTACGAGCAGTACTTC

length: 13
V: TRBV12-3/TRBV12-4
D: NA
size: NA
J: TRBJ1-2
CDR3: CASRAGANYGYTF
DNA: TGTGCCAGCCGAGCAGGTGCTAACTATGGCTACACCTTC

length: 14
V: TRBV5-1
D: NA
size: NA
J: TRBJ2-2
CDR3: CASSFQGNTGELFF
DNA: TGCGCCAGCAGCTTTCAGGGGAACACCGGGGAGCTGTTTTTT

length: 14
V: TRBV24-1
D: NA
size: NA
J: TRBJ2-5
CDR3: CATSDWRAQETQYF
DNA: TGTGCCACCAGTGATTGGAGGGCTCAAGAGACCCAGTACTTC

length: 15
V: TRBV7-9
D: TRBD1
size: NA
J: TRBJ1-2
CDR3: CASSLHTGDHYGYTF
DNA: TGTGCCAGCAGCTTACACACAGGGGACCACTATGGCTACACCTTC

length: 14
V: TRBV27
D: TRBD1
size: NA
J: TRBJ1-1
CDR3: CASSLPRQGVPAFF
DNA: TGTGCCAGCAGTTTGCCGAGACAGGGGGTCCCAGCTTTCTTT

length: 13
V: TRBV7-2
D: TRBD1
size: NA
J: TRBJ1-2
CDR3: CASSPTGVDGYTF
DNA: TGTGCCAGCAGCCCCACAGGGGTCGACGGCTACACCTTC

length: 16
V: TRBV14
D: NA
size: NA
J: TRBJ1-1
CDR3: CASSQAGRPGGTEAFF
DNA: TGTGCCAGCAGCCAAGCGGGTAGGCCGGGAGGGACTGAAGCTTTCTTT

length: 14
V: TRBV10-3
D: TRBD1
size: NA
J: TRBJ1-1
CDR3: CAISETGGHTEAFF
DNA: TGTGCCATCAGTGAGACAGGGGGTCACACTGAAGCTTTCTTT

length: 15
V: TRBV6-2/TRBV6-3
D: TRBD2
size: few
J: TRBJ2-7
CDR3: CASSEASSGPYEQYF
DNA: TGTGCCAGCAGCGAGGCCTCTAGCGGCCCCTACGAGCAGTACTTC

length: 15
V: TRBV4-3
D: NA
size: NA
J: TRBJ2-1
CDR3: CASSQETGSYNEQFF
DNA: TGCGCCAGCAGCCAAGAAACGGGTTCCTACAATGAGCAGTTCTTC

length: 17
V: TRBV4-1
D: NA
size: NA
J: TRBJ2-5
CDR3: CASSQGEPGAYQETQYF
DNA: TGCGCCAGCAGCCAAGGGGAGCCAGGCGCATATCAAGAGACCCAGTACTTC

length: 15
V: TRBV7-2
D: TRBD2
size: NA
J: TRBJ2-3
CDR3: CASSLEGGSSDTQYF
DNA: TGTGCCAGCAGCTTAGAGGGCGGGAGTTCAGATACGCAGTATTTT

length: 13
V: TRBV7-8
D: TRBD2
size: once
J: TRBJ2-1
CDR3: CASSSDLGTRVFF
DNA: TGTGCCAGCAGCTCGGATTTGGGGACTAGGGTATTCTTC

length: 14
V: TRBV6-5
D: TRBD2
size: NA
J: TRBJ2-4
CDR3: CASRKGTSDNIQYF
DNA: TGTGCCAGCAGGAAAGGGACTAGCGATAACATTCAGTACTTC

length: 13
V: TRBV2
D: NA
size: NA
J: TRBJ1-1
CDR3: CASRKQGNTEAFF
DNA: TGTGCCAGCAGAAAACAGGGGAACACTGAAGCTTTCTTT

length: 12
V: TRBV29-1
D: TRBD1
size: NA
J: TRBJ1-4
CDR3: CSVQTGDEKLFF
DNA: TGCAGCGTCCAAACAGGGGATGAAAAACTGTTTTTT

length: 12
V: TRBV7-9
D: NA
size: NA
J: TRBJ1-1
CDR3: CASSRQAAWAFF
DNA: TGTGCCAGCAGCCGACAGGCGGCCTGGGCTTTCTTT

length: 16
V: TRBV7-8
D: TRBD1
size: once
J: TRBJ1-1
CDR3: CASSFQTGGEDTEAFF
DNA: TGTGCCAGCAGCTTTCAAACAGGGGGAGAGGACACTGAAGCTTTCTTT

length: 14
V: TRBV18
D: NA
size: NA
J: TRBJ1-5
CDR3: CASSPTGGNQPQHF
DNA: TGTGCCAGCTCACCTACGGGTGGCAATCAGCCCCAGCATTTT

length: 14
V: TRBV19
D: TRBD2
size: NA
J: TRBJ2-2
CDR3: CATTWGGATGELFF
DNA: TGTGCCACCACATGGGGGGGTGCCACCGGGGAGCTGTTTTTT

length: 18
V: TRBV7-6
D: NA
size: NA
J: TRBJ2-4
CDR3: CASSLSRGGGLAKNIQYF
DNA: TGTGCCAGCAGCTTATCCCGAGGGGGGGGCCTCGCCAAAAACATTCAGTACTTC

length: 15
V: TRBV9
D: NA
size: few
J: TRBJ1-2
CDR3: CASSVSGHVPRGYTF
DNA: TGTGCCAGCAGCGTCTCAGGGCACGTACCGCGGGGCTACACCTTC

length: 16
V: TRBV28
D: NA
size: NA
J: TRBJ1-1
CDR3: CASSFVEGRINTEAFF
DNA: TGTGCCAGCAGTTTCGTTGAGGGCAGGATTAACACTGAAGCTTTCTTT

length: 14
V: TRBV6-5
D: NA
size: once
J: TRBJ2-3
CDR3: CASSRGPGTDTQYF
DNA: TGTGCCAGCAGCCGAGGGCCGGGGACAGATACGCAGTATTTT

length: 16
V: TRBV27
D: NA
size: NA
J: TRBJ1-2
CDR3: CASNFRGSIPRHGYTF
DNA: TGTGCCAGCAATTTTCGCGGCAGCATCCCTAGGCATGGCTACACCTTC